This T cell receptor beta chain stems from a study of T cells after yellow fever vaccination (dated by TCRdb to about 2019). Notes on the research overall: The SMART-Seq v4 Ultra Low Input RNA kit was used to prepare libraries from fractions with low cell numbers. The cohort comprised two healthy male donors, one aged 18 to 29 and one aged 30 to 39 years. To follow T-cell clones before and after primary and booster YFV17D yellow fever vaccination, bulk TCR alpha and beta repertoires were sequenced over time. Blood was drawn at multiple timepoints before and after primary and secondary immunization, with bulk PBMC replicates and cell subsets isolated. The paper as a whole reports these results and caveats: Computational filtering was required because FACS-sorted repertoires could contain abundant contaminating clonotypes from the bulk population. After the booster, most clones that had expanded after primary vaccination were detected again (approximately 96% of CD4 and more than 85% of CD8), suggesting broad maintenance of memory. Because only a couple of donors were included in the study, the extent to which the findings can be generalized is limited. A small share of clonotypes occurred in both CD4 and CD8 compartments, likely arising from convergent recombination. The secondary T-cell response was found to be weaker but faster than the primary response, with a peak reached on day 5 rather than on day 15.

The treatment or condition label here, explained by the study, means: live attenuated yellow fever vaccine strain. At every blood-draw timepoint, two biological replicates of bulk PBMCs were collected. PBMCs were isolated from peripheral blood using a standard Ficoll-Paque protocol. TriZol was used to extract RNA from bulk PBMCs, from CD4 and CD8 fractions, and from dextramer-positive and dextramer-negative fractions. The CDR3 contains 16 residues, cysteine and phenylalanine counted. Only the CDR3 part of the read is kept: 48 bases, read in frame from the first base. Ends trimmed: V by 1 base, J by 1 base; bases unmatched to a gene: 4. The germline V gene gives CDR1 as SGHRS and CDR2 as YFSETQ. Synthesis of TCR cDNA relied on 5'RACE template switching, a step that introduced a universal primer site along with unique molecular identifiers. Priming for cDNA synthesis came from both the TCR alpha and TCR beta constant segments. Two PCR steps were used to amplify libraries, with sample barcodes and sequencing adapters being added in the second step. Sequencing of libraries was done on Illumina HiSeq 2500 (2x100 bp) or NovaSeq (2x150 bp). The paper's data handling went like this. Reads were demultiplexed and collapsed into UMI consensus sequences with MIGEC, and V(D)J alignment was performed with MiXCR. Using edgeR on replicate PBMC samples, clonotypes were called vaccine-responding if FDR was below 0.01 and the log2 fold change was above 5 up to day 15. Each bulk clonotype was labeled CD4 or CD8 based on which sequenced repertoire, CD4 or CD8, contained the clonotype at higher abundance. TCRdb trimmed public reads at Q25 via fastp, called clones via MiXCR and kept in-frame beta chains. A single entry per CDR3 protein holds the most common genes and DNA from its merged rows. Clone size and V and J calls follow TCRdb, not the original study. Across this sample there are a few hundred thousand distinct CDR3 sequences, with roughly 6.2% seen only once. The top ten hold about 15% of the sample.

In this sample, this clonotype turned up many times. It lacks a known antigen. No base-level quality is on record; no much larger clone is a single base apart. The receptor was isolated from a man younger than 45 who received the YFV17D yellow fever vaccine. The chain couples TRBV5-1 to TRBJ2-2; 7 junctional bases match TRBD1. Sample: PBMCs, taken 5 days after the yellow fever booster vaccination. The sequence in DNA is TGCGCCAGCAGCTTGAGGGGGCCCCGGAACACCGGGGAGCTGTTTTTT. It codes for CASSLRGPRNTGELFF.